One and the same sample provided the 25 T cell receptor beta chains below, sequenced in a study of cytomegalovirus exposure and HLA in healthy donors. It was with 60 Vbeta and 13 Jbeta primers that the PCR ran. Clones were read by immunoSEQ multiplex PCR, and TCRdb kept only the in-frame ones, dropping some. This sample has some 170,000 clones, with just over 75% found just once. The sequencing input was PBMCs. The receptor set was obtained from a woman aged 60 to 75 in good health and CMV-seropositive.

J is TRBJ1-1 and V is TRBV19, with D perhaps matching TRBD1 (5 bases). Germline V gives CDR1 LNHDA, CDR2 SQIVND (reference sequence). The V and J ends lost 5 bases and 6 bases respectively, with 16 bases between them. This CDR3 spans 14 amino acids. DNA of the CDR3: TGTGCCAGTAGTCCAATGTGGGGGGGATCTGAAGCTTTCTTT. Translating it yields CASSPMWGGSEAFF.

The chain is built from TRBV28 and TRBJ2-3, with 8 bases that match TRBD2. The germline V gene encodes CDR1 MDHEN and CDR2 SYDVKM. V dropped 3 bases and J dropped 9; count of bases not matched to a gene: 32. The CDR3 consists of 22 residues. The CDR3 nucleotides read TGTGCCAGCAGTTTCCCCCCTCCCGGGGGGGCTGCAGGACTAGCTTCACGTGCGACGCAGTATTTT. Translated: CASSFPPPGGAAGLASRATQYF.

In this sample, this clone turned up once. The chain has TRBV19 and TRBJ1-5; D is undetermined. Germline V gene data show CDR1 as LNHDA and CDR2 as SQIVND (reference sequence). The CDR3 contains 13 residues. V dropped 6 bases and J dropped 0 bases, with 6 bases sitting between them. The DNA for the CDR3 is TGTGCCAGTAGCGACATTAGCAATCAGCCCCAGCATTTT. Encoded protein: CASSDISNQPQHF.

In its sample, this clone was seen once. The rearrangement links TRBV7-9 to TRBJ1-1; no definite D call. Germline CDR1 SEHNR, CDR2 FQNEAQ (reference sequence). CDR3 length equals 15 residues. The germline V and J ends were trimmed by 5 bases and 6 bases, with 19 bases remaining between them. The CDR3 region is CASSQTVGDISEAFF. The CDR3 DNA reads TGTGCCAGCAGCCAAACGGTCGGGGATATCTCTGAAGCTTTCTTT.

This rearrangement joins TRBV27 to TRBJ1-4, with a possible D match to TRBD1 (6 bases). Per germline, CDR1 MNHEY and CDR2 SMNVEV (reference sequence). The CDR3 sequence is 16 residues long. Trimming took off 5 bases at V and 0 bases at J, with 13 bases between the two ends. CDR3 bases: TGTGCCAGCAGTAGAGACCCAGGGGCAACTAATGAAAAACTGTTTTTT. Amino acid sequence: CASSRDPGATNEKLFF.

The CDR3 spells CAISGRGQTGELFF. CDR3 coding DNA: TGTGCCATCAGTGGGCGGGGACAGACCGGGGAGCTGTTTTTT. The chain joins TRBV10-3 to TRBJ2-2, with D tentatively TRBD1 (7 bases). Germline V gives CDR1 ENHRY, CDR2 SYGVKD. This CDR3 has 14 residues. V lost 4 bases and J 5 bases, leaving 11 bases between the germline ends.

The rearrangement uses TRBV7-9 and TRBJ1-1, with a weak D call TRBD1 (5 bases). Germline V gene data show CDR1 as SEHNR and CDR2 as FQNEAQ (reference sequence). The ends were cut back, 6 bases at V and 4 bases at J, with 12 bases in the middle. This CDR3 contains 13 residues. Here the CDR3 DNA reads TGTGCCAGCAGTTACATGGGGCCCACTGAAGCTTTCTTT. It translates to CASSYMGPTEAFF.

This sequence joins TRBV6-5 and TRBJ2-3; TRBD2 matches 7 bases. This CDR3 spans 16 amino acids. Looked up from germline, CDR1 is MNHEY and CDR2 is SVGAGI. V lost 4 bases and J lost 4; bases outside the gene matches: 11. In DNA, the CDR3 is TGTGCCAGCAGTTCGCGTCGGACTAGTTCCCCAGATACGCAGTATTTT. This sequence encodes CASSSRRTSSPDTQYF.

The chain has TRBV5-1 and TRBJ1-2; a possible D gene is TRBD1 (6 bases). The CDR3 length is 15 residues. The V gene lost 0 bases and the J gene lost 5 bases, with 14 bases spanning the gap. Germline CDR1 is SGHRS and CDR2 is YFSETQ. This chain's CDR3 is CASSLGLTGLYGYTF. DNA for the CDR3: TGCGCCAGCAGCTTGGGGTTGACAGGTTTATATGGCTACACCTTC.

The chain couples TRBV28 to TRBJ2-7; 13 nucleotides match TRBD2. The CDR3 loop spans 12 amino acids. The germline gives CDR1 MDHEN, CDR2 SYDVKM. Trimming removed 6 bases from V and 13 bases from J; junction bases left unmatched: 6. The CDR3 nucleotides are TGTGCCAGCAGCCCGACTAGCGGGAGGATTTACTTC. This translates into CASSPTSGRIYF.

The chain links TRBV19 to TRBJ1-6; weak D call: TRBD1 (6 bases). CDR3 size: 14 residues. Germline CDR1 reads LNHDA; CDR2 reads SQIVND (reference sequence). Trimming took off 0 bases at V and 8 bases at J, with 8 bases between the two ends. The CDR3 loop is CASSIDRGDSPLHF. The CDR3 DNA follows: TGTGCCAGTAGTATAGACAGGGGTGATTCACCCCTCCACTTT.

The chain is built from TRBV28 and TRBJ2-2; TRBD2 matches 10 bases. This CDR3 has 19 amino acids. The J segment lost 1 base and the V segment lost 2 bases, leaving 10 bases of the junction unmatched. Germline V gives CDR1 MDHEN, CDR2 SYDVKM. This CDR3 is CASSLIPAGGPMNTGELFF. The CDR3 DNA reads as TGTGCCAGCAGTTTAATCCCAGCGGGAGGGCCAATGAACACCGGGGAGCTGTTTTTT.

J is TRBJ2-6 and V is TRBV6-1, with a tentative D call TRBD1 (5 bases). The germline V gene has CDR1 MNHNS and CDR2 SASEGT. This CDR3 region has 15 residues. V was pared by 10 bases and J by 0 bases, with 13 bases between. CDR3 amino acids: CATSKGFSGANVLTF. In DNA form, the CDR3 reads TGTGCCACCTCCAAGGGGTTCTCTGGGGCCAACGTCCTGACTTTC.

This chain uses TRBV28 with TRBJ1-1; possible D gene TRBD1, 5 bases. The CDR3 totals 14 residues. Per the germline V gene, CDR1 is MDHEN and CDR2 is SYDVKM. Trimming left V 3 bases short and J 4 bases short, with 12 bases between. The CDR3, as DNA: TGTGCCAGCAGTTTGGGGGGGGTTATCACTGAAGCTTTCTTT. It translates to CASSLGGVITEAFF.

Here the CDR3 DNA reads TGTGCCAGCCGAGGACAGGGACGAGGCACCGGGGAGCTGTTTTTT. It is translated as CASRGQGRGTGELFF. The chain uses TRBV5-6 and TRBJ2-2; 8 bases agree with TRBD1. This CDR3 is built from 15 residues. Germline CDR1 SGHDT, CDR2 YYEEEE. V was pared by 7 bases and J by 4 bases, with 9 bases of the junction left unmatched.

A single count supports this clone. The chain employs TRBV10-3 and TRBJ1-5; D possibly corresponds to TRBD1 (5 bases). This CDR3 has 12 amino acids. Deletions cut 11 bases from V and 6 bases from J, with 14 bases between. Germline V gene data show CDR1 as ENHRY and CDR2 as SYGVKD. The CDR3: CAGRVRGQPQHF. CDR3 coding DNA: TGTGCCGGCAGGGTGAGAGGTCAGCCCCAGCATTTT.

This clone has a handful of counts. Written as DNA, the CDR3 is TGTGCCAGCAGTCCACAGGGAGTGAGCATGAACACTGAAGCTTTCTTT. Its translation is CASSPQGVSMNTEAFF. This chain uses TRBV28 with TRBJ1-1, with D possibly being TRBD1 (6 bases). Germline V gene sequence: CDR1 MDHEN, CDR2 SYDVKM. The CDR3 is made up of 16 amino acids. Trimming shortened V by 5 bases and J by 0 bases, and 16 bases separated the two germline ends.

The rearrangement links TRBV5-8 to TRBJ2-7; 10 bases line up with TRBD2. The junction had 9 bases not matched to a gene; V was cut back by 0 bases and J by 9 bases. The CDR3 length is 15 residues. Germline V gene data show CDR1 as SGHTS and CDR2 as YDEGEE. DNA for the CDR3: TGTGCCAGCAGCTTGGTGGCTAGCGGGAGAACTATGCAGTACTTC. It translates to CASSLVASGRTMQYF.

The V gene is TRBV28, the J gene TRBJ1-5; the D is unclear. Trimming cost V 7 bases and J 2 bases, with 18 bases left between them. Germline V gives CDR1 MDHEN, CDR2 SYDVKM. The CDR3 has 16 residues. CDR3 coding DNA: TGTGCCAGCACCCCCAGGTCGTACAGCCGCAATCAGCCCCAGCATTTT. Protein sequence: CASTPRSYSRNQPQHF.

The table lists this clone with a few counts. The rearrangement joins TRBV18 to TRBJ1-2, with D possibly matching TRBD1 (6 bases). The CDR3 loop spans 15 amino acids. Germline CDR1 is KGHSH and CDR2 is LQKENI. V shed 6 bases and J shed 3 bases, with 17 bases lying between them. The CDR3 coding sequence is TGTGCCAGCTCGCCCGGGACATCCGGGGACTATGGCTACACCTTC. Protein sequence: CASSPGTSGDYGYTF. The full variable domain, with the rest looked up from reference TRBV18 and TRBJ1-2, is NAGVMQNPRHLVRRRGQEARLRCSPMKGHSHVYWYRQLPEEGLKFMVYLQKENIIDESGMPKERFSAEFPKEGPSILRIQQVVRGDSAAYFCASSPGTSGDYGYTFGSGTRLTVV.

V and J are TRBV7-9 and TRBJ2-2, with D unclear. CDR1 is SEHNR and CDR2 is FQNEAQ in the germline V gene (reference sequence). This CDR3 has 13 residues. Trimming took 1 base from V and 4 from J, leaving 4 bases between them. The CDR3 spells CASSLELTGELFF. The CDR3 DNA is TGTGCCAGCAGCTTAGAACTCACCGGGGAGCTGTTTTTT.

The V gene is TRBV27, the J gene TRBJ2-7, with D perhaps TRBD2 (6 bases). V lost 2 bases, J lost 4 bases, and 12 bases lay in between. CDR1 and CDR2 (germline): MNHEY, SMNVEV (reference sequence). The CDR3 consists of 14 residues. The CDR3 DNA reads as TGTGCCAGCAGTTTAGCGGGAATTGGTTACGAGCAGTACTTC. This sequence encodes CASSLAGIGYEQYF.

This chain joins TRBV7-9 and TRBJ1-5; perhaps TRBD1 as D (6 bases). The CDR3 has 16 amino acids. Trimming took 3 bases from V and 5 from J, leaving 17 bases between them. The germline CDR1 and CDR2 sequences are SEHNR and FQNEAQ (reference sequence). CDR3 sequence reads: CASSFEDRAGDQPQHF. The CDR3 DNA follows: TGTGCCAGCAGCTTTGAGGACAGAGCCGGGGATCAGCCCCAGCATTTT.

V usage is TRBV9 and J usage is TRBJ2-7; a possible D gene is TRBD1 (5 bases). Trimming left V 4 bases short and J 3 bases short, with 23 bases between. The CDR3 contains 17 residues. Germline V gene data show CDR1 as SGDLS and CDR2 as YYNGEE. CDR3: CASSPTPAGPPHYEQYF. The CDR3 region has the DNA TGTGCCAGCAGCCCAACTCCTGCAGGGCCCCCCCACTACGAGCAGTACTTC.

The V and J genes are TRBV6-1 and TRBJ1-5; weak D call: TRBD1 (5 bases). Germline CDR1 reads MNHNS; CDR2 reads SASEGT. The CDR3 extends over 15 amino acids. The ends were cut back, 6 bases at V and 1 base at J, with 13 bases in the middle. CDR3 region: CASRMGGSSNQPQHF. As DNA, the CDR3 is TGTGCCAGCAGGATGGGGGGGTCGAGCAATCAGCCCCAGCATTTT.